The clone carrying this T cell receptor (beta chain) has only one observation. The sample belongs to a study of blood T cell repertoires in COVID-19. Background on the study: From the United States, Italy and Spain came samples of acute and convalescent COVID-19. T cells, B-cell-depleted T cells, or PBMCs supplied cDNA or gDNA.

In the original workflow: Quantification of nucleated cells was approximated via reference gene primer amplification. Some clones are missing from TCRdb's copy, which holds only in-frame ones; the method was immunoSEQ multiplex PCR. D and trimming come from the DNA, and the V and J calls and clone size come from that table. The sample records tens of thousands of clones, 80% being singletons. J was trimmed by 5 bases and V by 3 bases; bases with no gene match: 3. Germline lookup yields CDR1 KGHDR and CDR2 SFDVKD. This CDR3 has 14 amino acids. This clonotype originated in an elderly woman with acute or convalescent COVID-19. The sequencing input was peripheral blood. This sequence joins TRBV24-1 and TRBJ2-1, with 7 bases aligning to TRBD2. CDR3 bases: TGTGCCACCAGTGATAAAGCGGGAAACAATGAGCAGTTCTTC. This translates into CATSDKAGNNEQFF.